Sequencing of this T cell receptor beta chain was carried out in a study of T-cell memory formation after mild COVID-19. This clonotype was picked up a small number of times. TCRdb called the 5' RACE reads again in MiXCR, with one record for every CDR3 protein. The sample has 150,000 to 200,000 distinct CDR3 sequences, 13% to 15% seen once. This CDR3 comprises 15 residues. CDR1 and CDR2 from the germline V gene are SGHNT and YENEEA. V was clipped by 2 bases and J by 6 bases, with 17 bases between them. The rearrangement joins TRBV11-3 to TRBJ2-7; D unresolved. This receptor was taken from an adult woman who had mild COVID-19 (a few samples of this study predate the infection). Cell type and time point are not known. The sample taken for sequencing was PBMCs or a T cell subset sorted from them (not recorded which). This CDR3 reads CASSLFLGLPSEQYF. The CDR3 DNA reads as TGTGCCAGCAGCTTATTCCTAGGGCTACCCTCCGAGCAGTACTTC.